This entry lists 15 T cell receptor beta chains sequenced from one sample in a study of regulatory T cells in long-lasting Graves disease. Time point specified: newly diagnosed GD, antithyroid drugs for less than 3 months. From RNA extracted from PBMCs, the TCR library was made. Arm-PCR with iRepertoire HTBI primers amplified the CDR3 regions for these TCR beta libraries. Using its own MiXCR run on the multiplex PCR reads, TCRdb lists one record per CDR3 protein. The sample has about 350,000 distinct CDR3 sequences; about 16% are singletons. The same data also contributed to another study, on T cells in Graves' hyperthyroidism and ophthalmopathy.

Sequenced material: peripheral blood mononuclear cells (PBMCs), taken at new diagnosis, from a patient treated with antithyroid drugs. Receptors were obtained from a woman aged 18-29 years with Graves disease.

This clonotype has ten or more counts. V is TRBV5-1 and J is TRBJ2-1; D not resolved. The V gene lost 1 base and the J gene lost 6 bases, with 14 bases spanning the gap. Per the germline V gene, CDR1 is SGHRS and CDR2 is YFSETQ. The CDR3 runs to 15 residues. CDR3 protein: CASSLPVATSNEQFF. CDR3 DNA sequence: TGCGCCAGCAGCTTGCCCGTGGCGACCAGCAATGAGCAGTTCTTC.

Concerning this clonotype itself: The conserved phenylalanine or tryptophan is not found at the CDR3 terminus, so this likely reflects a read error. This chain joins TRBV5-1 and TRBJ1-1; D possibly corresponds to TRBD1 (6 bases). The V end was cut by 7 bases, the J end by 0 bases, with 10 bases between. The CDR3 consists of 13 residues. CDR1 is SGHRS, CDR2 YFSETQ, per germline. Here the CDR3 reads CASGRDMNTEAFS. CDR3 bases: TGCGCCAGCGGGAGGGACATGAACACTGAAGCTTTCTCT.

The sample holds many counts of this clonotype. The CDR3 sequence is CASSLGGRFGYTF. The CDR3 bases are TGTGCCAGCAGTTTAGGTGGGCGATTCGGCTACACCTTC. The chain carries TRBV12-3 or TRBV12-4 and TRBJ1-2; D gene unclear. The V and J ends lost 1 base and 8 bases respectively, with 11 bases between them. The CDR3 covers 13 residues.

This clonotype was seen a few times. The genes are TRBV4-1 and TRBJ1-5; D may be TRBD1 (6 bases). The germline CDR1 and CDR2 sequences are MGHRA and YSYEKL. Trimming removed 0 bases at V and 6 bases at J, with 9 bases between. The CDR3 is made up of 14 amino acids. The DNA for the CDR3 is TGCGCCAGCAGCCAAGAATCAGGGGTTCAGCCCCAGCATTTT. Amino acids: CASSQESGVQPQHF.

The chain has TRBV5-1 and TRBJ2-6; weak D call: TRBD1 (6 bases). Germline V gene data show CDR1 as SGHRS and CDR2 as YFSETQ. V shed 5 bases and J shed 2 bases, with 11 bases lying between them. The CDR3 has 15 residues. The CDR3 region has the DNA TGCGCCAGCAGTTACCAGGGGCCTGGGGCCAACGTCCTGACTTTC. This sequence encodes CASSYQGPGANVLTF.

The chain employs TRBV6-9 and TRBJ2-1; perhaps TRBD2 as D (5 bases). V was trimmed by 3 bases and J by 6 bases, leaving 9 bases between them. The CDR3 is 13 amino acids. Germline V gene data show CDR1 as MNHGY and CDR2 as SVAAGI. The CDR3 DNA follows: TGTGCCAGCAGTTACCCACTAGGCAATGAGCAGTTCTTC. Translating gives CASSYPLGNEQFF.

The sample holds many counts of this clonotype. The chain joins TRBV30 to TRBJ1-2, with 11 bases aligning to TRBD1. The CDR3 has 15 amino acids. V lost 3 bases and J lost 8; bases outside the gene matches: 11. Germline V gives CDR1 GTSNPN, CDR2 SVGIG (reference sequence). CDR3 protein: CAWRPSGQGAEGYTF. The CDR3 nucleotides are TGTGCCTGGAGACCCTCTGGACAGGGGGCGGAAGGCTACACCTTC.

In this sample, this clonotype turned up many times. The genes are TRBV6-1 and TRBJ2-1; 8 bases are a match to TRBD2. Germline CDR1 MNHNS, CDR2 SASEGT. The CDR3 runs 15 residues. V trimming: 2 bases; J trimming: 2 bases; junction bases outside the gene matches: 2. The DNA of the CDR3 is TGTGCCAGCAGTGAACATAGCGGGGCCTACAATGAGCAGTTCTTC. Translating it yields CASSEHSGAYNEQFF.

This clonotype was detected a few times. J is TRBJ1-1 and V is TRBV9; possible D gene TRBD1, 5 bases. The V gene's germline CDR1 is SGDLS and CDR2 YYNGEE. Trimming removed 5 bases from V and 1 base from J, with 15 bases in between. The CDR3 sequence is 15 residues long. Written as DNA, the CDR3 is TGTGCCAGCAGTTTCGTTGGGGGGAGGAACACTGAAGCTTTCTTT. Translation gives CASSFVGGRNTEAFF.

On this clonotype itself: At one of its ends the junction is not consistent with the germline gene, which may arise from a read error. The V and J genes are TRBV3-1 and TRBJ1-5, with a weak D call TRBD1 (5 bases). The V gene's germline CDR1 is LGHDT and CDR2 YNNKEL (reference sequence). The CDR3 spans 15 residues. The CDR3 reads CAGSQTSGQNQPQHF. DNA of the CDR3: TGTGCCGGCAGCCAAACCTCGGGGCAAAATCAGCCCCAGCATTTT.

This clonotype was observed many times. The chain carries TRBV5-6 and TRBJ2-7; 13 nucleotides agree with TRBD2. The V segment lost 4 bases and the J segment 6 bases; nucleotides outside the gene matches: 4. Looked up from germline, CDR1 is SGHDT and CDR2 is YYEEEE. The CDR3 has 14 amino acids. The CDR3: CASSGRLAGGEQYF. In nucleotides, the CDR3 is TGTGCCAGCAGCGGTCGACTAGCGGGAGGCGAGCAGTACTTC.

This clonotype was detected ten times or more. The chain carries TRBV7-3 and TRBJ1-1; D perhaps matches TRBD1 (5 bases). Trimming cost V 2 bases and J 0 bases, with 10 bases left between them. This CDR3 contains 15 residues. The V gene's germline CDR1 is SGHTA and CDR2 FQGTGA. CDR3 sequence: CASSLGAGMNTEAFF. DNA of the CDR3: TGTGCCAGCAGCTTAGGTGCAGGGATGAACACTGAAGCTTTCTTT. The whole variable domain, remainder taken from reference TRBV7-3 and TRBJ1-1, is GAGVSQTPSNKVTEKGKYVELRCDPISGHTALYWYRQSLGQGPEFLIYFQGTGAADDSGLPNDRFFAVRPEGSVSTLKIQRTERGDSAVYLCASSLGAGMNTEAFFGQGTRLTVV.

This clonotype occurred many times. The CDR3 here is CASSRGGTGANQPQHF. The DNA for the CDR3 is TGTGCCAGCTCACGAGGGGGGACAGGGGCAAATCAGCCCCAGCATTTT. This rearrangement joins TRBV18 to TRBJ1-5; TRBD1 agrees at 10 bases. Germline V lookup: CDR1 KGHSH, CDR2 LQKENI. Germline trimming cut 4 bases from V and 4 bases from J; bases unmatched to any gene: 7. The CDR3 runs 16 residues.

This clonotype was recorded a few times. The chain carries TRBV28 and TRBJ2-6; D is unresolved. The CDR3 loop spans 14 amino acids. V was trimmed by 3 bases and J by 0 bases, leaving 3 bases between them. Germline CDR1 and CDR2: MDHEN and SYDVKM. Here the CDR3 reads CASSFNSGANVLTF. The CDR3 nucleotides are TGTGCCAGCAGTTTTAACTCTGGGGCCAACGTCCTGACTTTC.

This clonotype was counted at least ten times. This chain connects TRBV5-1 to TRBJ2-1; tentative D call: TRBD2 (5 bases). This CDR3 is 17 amino acids long. V lost 4 bases, J lost 0 bases, and 17 bases lay in between. Germline V gene data show CDR1 as SGHRS and CDR2 as YFSETQ. This CDR3 reads CASSTDLAPSSYNEQFF. The CDR3 bases are TGCGCCAGCAGCACAGACCTAGCACCAAGCTCCTACAATGAGCAGTTCTTC.